Listed here are 22 T cell receptor beta chains from one sample, sequenced in a study of shared clonotypes between healthy human individuals. Assay: immunoSEQ multiplex PCR; the TCRdb copy retains only in-frame clones and omits some. Of over a million clones in the sample, approximately 98% are singletons; the top ten hold 0.45%. Input material: naive CD4+ T cells sorted from blood. Subset given: CD45RA+ positively selected. The source of these receptors is a man under 40 in good health.

Of note for this clone: Additional DNA sequences in this sample encode the identical CDR3. V and J are TRBV29-1 and TRBJ2-3; D gene unclear. The CDR3 covers 10 residues. Germline-derived CDR1 and CDR2 are SQVTM and ANQGSEA. The germline V and J ends were trimmed by 1 base and 6 bases, with 2 bases remaining between them. The CDR3 sequence is CSVEADTQYF. The CDR3 DNA follows: TGCAGCGTTGAAGCGGATACGCAGTATTTT.

The chain has TRBV7-6 and TRBJ2-5; no clear D gene. Germline V gene lookup returns CDR1 SGHVS and CDR2 FNYEAQ. The CDR3 runs to 13 residues. Trimming pared 0 bases from V and 4 bases from J, leaving 6 bases between. DNA for the CDR3: TGTGCCAGCAGCTTAGCCCTCGTAGAGACCCAGTACTTC. As protein: CASSLALVETQYF.

The rearrangement joins TRBV19 to TRBJ1-3; 7 nucleotides line up with TRBD1. The germline V gene has CDR1 LNHDA and CDR2 SQIVND (reference sequence). Losses at the gene ends were 6 bases for V and 3 bases for J; bases not matched to a gene: 17. The CDR3 spans 18 residues. CDR3 bases: TGTGCCAGTAGCAGGTGGGGCCGGACAGGACGACATGGAAACACCATATATTTT. This encodes CASSRWGRTGRHGNTIYF.

The chain joins TRBV7-6 to TRBJ2-3, with 13 bases that match TRBD2. The CDR3 sequence is 16 residues long. Germline-derived CDR1 and CDR2 are SGHVS and FNYEAQ. With V trimmed by 5 bases and J by 3 bases, 5 bases remained unmatched. DNA for the CDR3: TGTGCCAGCAGCCCACTAGCGGGAGGGCAAACAGATACGCAGTATTTT. Residues: CASSPLAGGQTDTQYF.

The CDR3 is CASSPPGDQGYTF. The CDR3 region has the DNA TGTGCCAGCAGCCCTCCGGGAGACCAGGGCTACACCTTC. The chain has TRBV2 and TRBJ1-2; D remains unclear. Looked up from germline, CDR1 is SNHLY and CDR2 is FYNNEI. The CDR3 spans 13 residues. V was trimmed by 6 bases and J by 8 bases, leaving 16 bases between them.

Note on this clone: In the same sample, other DNA sequences code for this CDR3. This chain joins TRBV5-4 and TRBJ1-5; no clear D. There are 12 residues in the CDR3. Deletions cut 0 bases from V and 4 bases from J, with 2 bases between. Germline V gene data show CDR1 as SGHNT and CDR2 as YYREEE (reference sequence). In nucleotides, the CDR3 is TGTGCCAGCAGCTTGGGAAATCAGCCCCAGCATTTT. Amino acid sequence: CASSLGNQPQHF.

V and J are TRBV5-1 and TRBJ1-3; a possible D gene is TRBD1 (5 bases). Germline V gives CDR1 SGHRS, CDR2 YFSETQ. The V end lost 2 bases, the J end lost 7 bases, and 16 bases lay between the germline ends. The CDR3 length is 15 residues. The CDR3 protein is CASSLPGGLRNTIYF. In DNA form, the CDR3 reads TGCGCCAGCAGCTTACCGGGGGGTTTGAGGAACACCATATATTTT.

The rearrangement links TRBV7-9 to TRBJ2-7; possible D gene TRBD1, 6 bases. CDR1 SEHNR and CDR2 FQNEAQ come from the germline V gene (reference sequence). The V end lost 1 base, the J end lost 6 bases, and 13 bases lay between the germline ends. This CDR3 contains 14 residues. For the CDR3, the DNA is TGTGCCAGCAGCTTAGACGGGTACAGGGCCGAGCAGTACTTC. Protein sequence: CASSLDGYRAEQYF.

The rearrangement uses TRBV14 and TRBJ2-3; 15 bases align to TRBD2. J gave up 7 bases and V 3 bases, and 2 bases lay outside the gene matches. This CDR3 is 15 amino acids long. Germline CDR1 SGHDN, CDR2 FVKESK. The CDR3, as DNA: TGTGCCAGCAGCCAGGGACTAGCGGGAGGTTATACGCAGTATTTT. It is translated as CASSQGLAGGYTQYF.

This chain uses TRBV14 with TRBJ2-1; TRBD2 matches at 9 bases. Trimming took 4 bases from V and 4 from J; bases not matched to a gene: 11. The CDR3 spans 17 residues. In germline, CDR1 is SGHDN, CDR2 FVKESK. The CDR3 coding sequence is TGTGCCAGCAGCCTAAATGTGGGACTAGCCCTTTACAATGAGCAGTTCTTC. It codes for CASSLNVGLALYNEQFF.

The chain links TRBV2 to TRBJ1-4, with D unresolved. CDR3 length: 12 residues. Trimming cost V 5 bases and J 8 bases, with 9 bases left between them. Germline V gene lookup returns CDR1 SNHLY and CDR2 FYNNEI. CDR3 in amino acids: CASSLNKEKLFF. Here the CDR3 DNA reads TGTGCCAGCAGTCTGAATAAGGAAAAACTGTTTTTT.

Only one count was recorded for this clone. The chain couples TRBV11-2 to TRBJ2-1; perhaps TRBD2 as D (5 bases). The CDR3 totals 14 residues. Trimming removed 6 bases from V and 0 bases from J, with 9 bases in between. From germline, CDR1 is SGHAT and CDR2 FQNNGV. This CDR3 is CASSSVSSYNEQFF. DNA for the CDR3: TGTGCCAGCAGTAGCGTCAGCTCCTACAATGAGCAGTTCTTC.

A word on this clone: Other DNA sequences from this sample encode an identical CDR3 as well. This rearrangement joins TRBV15 to TRBJ2-1; D not resolved. The ends were cut back, 1 base at V and 5 bases at J, with 3 bases in the middle. This CDR3 is built from 12 residues. Germline CDR1 and CDR2: LNHNV and YYDKDF (reference sequence). The CDR3 protein is CATSRAHNEQFF. In nucleotides, the CDR3 is TGTGCCACCAGCAGAGCACACAATGAGCAGTTCTTC.

This clone was detected only once. V and J are TRBV18 and TRBJ2-7, with D maybe TRBD1 (5 bases). Germline V gives CDR1 KGHSH, CDR2 LQKENI. The CDR3 is 12 amino acids. Between the trimmed V and J ends, which lost 5 bases and 2 bases, there was a span of 7 bases. The CDR3 region is CASSTQAYEQYF. In DNA, the CDR3 is TGTGCCAGCTCAACACAGGCCTACGAGCAGTACTTC.

Concerning this clone: The same CDR3 can be traced to other DNA sequences in this sample. The chain joins TRBV4-3 to TRBJ2-2; D not resolved. The CDR3 covers 13 residues. Germline V gene sequence: CDR1 LGHNA, CDR2 YSLEER. Deletions cut 0 bases from V and 1 base from J, with 0 bases between. CDR3 in amino acids: CASSQENTGELFF. The CDR3 DNA follows: TGCGCCAGCAGCCAAGAGAACACCGGGGAGCTGTTTTTT.

V is TRBV18 and J is TRBJ2-2; the D gene is possibly TRBD2 (5 bases). This CDR3 region has 14 residues. Germline CDR1 and CDR2: KGHSH and LQKENI. V was shortened by 2 bases and J by 8 bases, with 12 bases between the two germline ends. CDR3 loop: CASSPSEGTGELFF. The CDR3 DNA reads TGTGCCAGCTCACCATCAGAGGGAACGGGGGAGCTGTTTTTT.

This chain uses TRBV6-1 with TRBJ1-5; D is unresolved. There are 14 residues in the CDR3. Trimming took off 6 bases at V and 3 bases at J, with 12 bases between the two ends. Germline lookup yields CDR1 MNHNS and CDR2 SASEGT. CDR3 DNA: TGTGCCAGCAGGAGTAGGGCCTTCAATCAGCCCCAGCATTTT. This gives the protein CASRSRAFNQPQHF.

This sequence joins TRBV5-1 and TRBJ2-3, with a tentative D call TRBD2 (6 bases). The CDR3 length is 17 residues. With 1 base removed from V and 0 bases from J, the gap between germline ends came to 15 bases. Looked up from germline, CDR1 is SGHRS and CDR2 is YFSETQ. The CDR3 here is CASSLRPVGRSTDTQYF. For the CDR3, the DNA is TGCGCCAGCAGCTTGAGGCCGGTCGGGAGAAGCACAGATACGCAGTATTTT.

The gene calls are TRBV5-5 and TRBJ2-3; 8 bases map to TRBD1. The V segment lost 4 bases and the J segment 2 bases; nucleotides outside the gene matches: 9. Germline CDR1 is SGHKS and CDR2 is YYEKEE (reference sequence). The CDR3 contains 16 residues. Here the CDR3 reads CASSARQGMITDTQYF. The CDR3 coding sequence is TGTGCCAGCAGCGCTCGACAGGGGATGATCACAGATACGCAGTATTTT.

V usage is TRBV5-1 and J usage is TRBJ2-1; a possible D gene is TRBD2 (5 bases). CDR1 SGHRS and CDR2 YFSETQ come from the germline V gene. This CDR3 is built from 17 residues. Deletions cut 2 bases from V and 4 bases from J, with 19 bases between. In nucleotides, the CDR3 is TGCGCCAGCAGCTTCGAGACCCGGGGAAGTTCGTACAATGAGCAGTTCTTC. As protein: CASSFETRGSSYNEQFF. The complete variable domain, with remaining parts taken from reference TRBV5-1 and TRBJ2-1, reads KAGVTQTPRYLIKTRGQQVTLSCSPISGHRSVSWYQQTPGQGLQFLFEYFSETQRNKGNFPGRFSGRQFSNSRSEMNVSTLELGDSALYLCASSFETRGSSYNEQFFGPGTRLTVL.

The chain uses TRBV19 and TRBJ1-5; unclear D gene. CDR1 and CDR2 (germline): LNHDA, SQIVND (reference sequence). Trimming removed 5 bases at V and 6 bases at J, with 11 bases between. The CDR3 runs to 13 residues. The CDR3 loop is CASSRVARQPQHF. CDR3 nucleotide sequence: TGTGCCAGTAGTCGGGTAGCTCGTCAGCCCCAGCATTTT.

Points on this clone: The same CDR3 is also encoded by other DNA sequences in this sample. The chain joins TRBV7-6 to TRBJ2-1, with 10 nucleotides matching TRBD2. The V and J ends lost 1 base and 0 bases, in that order; junction bases with no gene match: 0. The germline V gene encodes CDR1 SGHVS and CDR2 FNYEAQ. This CDR3 comprises 16 residues. The DNA of the CDR3 is TGTGCCAGCAGCTTAGGGACTAGCGGCTCCTACAATGAGCAGTTCTTC. Residues: CASSLGTSGSYNEQFF. Full variable domain (outside the CDR3, taken from reference TRBV7-6 and TRBJ2-1): GAGVSQSPRYKVTKRGQDVALRCDPISGHVSLYWYRQALGQGPEFLTYFNYEAQQDKSGLPNDRFSAERPEGSISTLTIQRTEQRDSAMYRCASSLGTSGSYNEQFFGPGTRLTVL.